What follows describes a single T cell receptor beta chain. Antigen unknown. The CDR3 length is 15 residues. Germline V gene sequence: CDR1 SGHTA, CDR2 FQGNSA. The junction had 8 bases not matched to a gene; V was cut back by 2 bases and J by 5 bases. This sample is drawn from a study of T cell repertoires in cytomegalovirus infection. Study information: Peptides in the study included HLA-C-restricted and HLA-B-restricted CMV epitopes.

Points from the study as a whole: Ex vivo, HLA-C-restricted CMV-specific TCR beta clonotypes prevailed over the rest of the response.

Via MiXCR, TCRdb re-called the reads, giving one row per CDR3 protein. The table has roughly 80,000 distinct CDR3 sequences, around 37% seen once. Sample: CD8+ T cells from cultured PBMCs, taken from culture after CMV antigen stimulation. The receptor's source is a human donor in good health (CMV status not recorded). Some clones in this sample may be carry-over from other donors' samples. The V gene is TRBV7-2, the J gene TRBJ2-7, with TRBD2 identical over 8 bases. CDR3 residues: CASSLITGGPDEQYF. As DNA, the CDR3 is TGTGCCAGCAGCTTAATTACGGGGGGGCCTGACGAGCAGTACTTC.